This T cell receptor beta chain was observed in a study of Ad26.COV2.S vaccination and SARS-CoV-2 variants. About the study: Into the muscle, Ad26.COV2.S was dosed once or twice, 56 days apart.

Repertoires were generated with immunoSEQ multiplex PCR, while TCRdb's copy carries only in-frame clones and drops some. The sample consists of fewer than 500,000 clones, around 90% of them appearing once. Treatment: some 20 received Ad26.COV2.S at low or high dose, single or two shots; 5 received placebo; per-sample allocation not given. The investigators took samples on day 63 after the first vaccine or placebo injection. V dropped 6 bases and J dropped 2 bases, with 11 bases sitting between them. The CDR3 loop spans 13 amino acids. CDR1 is MNHEY, CDR2 SVGAGI, per germline. The receptor's source is a person aged 18-60 years who received the Ad26.COV2.S COVID-19 vaccine or a placebo. V gene TRBV6-5 combines with J gene TRBJ2-7; D not resolved. The specimen was peripheral blood, collected in a trial of Ad26.COV2.S vaccine versus placebo. The CDR3 nucleotides are TGTGCCAGCAGATTTATAGGACCCTACGAGCAGTACTTC. Protein: CASRFIGPYEQYF.